This TCR beta chain was documented in a study of blood T cell repertoires in COVID-19. Per the germline V gene, CDR1 is LGHNT and CDR2 is FRNRAP. Trimming pared 0 bases from V and 8 bases from J, leaving 10 bases between. CDR3 length: 14 amino acids. Produced via immunoSEQ multiplex PCR; TCRdb's table is partial and in-frame only. The sample consists of approximately 75,000 clones, 75% to 90% of them appearing once. This TCR came from a man older than 75 with COVID-19, enrolled during active disease. The rearrangement uses TRBV12-5 and TRBJ1-4; no definite D call. The specimen sequenced was peripheral blood. The CDR3 bases are TGTGCTAGTGGTTTGGTCCCCGGGGTGGAAAAACTGTTTTTT. This encodes CASGLVPGVEKLFF.